The entry below gives a single TCR beta chain sequence along with its context. Generated by immunoSEQ multiplex PCR, the TCRdb table keeps only in-frame clones and is missing some. The profile shows fewer than 100,000 clones, just under 95% of them singletons. All the patients suffered relapse after autologous stem cell transplantation, and brentuximab vedotin exposure differed. This entry belongs to a study of PD-1 blockade in classical Hodgkin lymphoma. Germline loops: CDR1 LGHNA, CDR2 YNFKEQ. Trimming pared 0 bases from V and 5 bases from J, leaving 16 bases between. The CDR3 consists of 17 residues.

The starting material was peripheral blood mononuclear cells (PBMCs), obtained at baseline. The clonotype was recovered from a human donor with classical Hodgkin lymphoma. This rearrangement joins TRBV4-2 to TRBJ2-2; D is unresolved. The CDR3 reads CASSQDARSTETGELFF. Here the CDR3 DNA reads TGTGCCAGCAGCCAAGATGCCAGGAGTACTGAAACCGGGGAGCTGTTTTTT.